Following are 25 T cell receptor beta chains from one sample sequenced in a study of immune evolution from preneoplasia to lung adenocarcinoma. Method: immunoSEQ multiplex PCR; TCRdb's copy keeps in-frame clones and lacks some. This sample carries about 41,000 clones, 70% to 85% of them seen once, and the ten largest clones take approximately 4.8%. Sequences were obtained from FFPE invasive lung adenocarcinoma tissue. The receptors were gathered from a person in their sixties with lung adenocarcinoma.

The chain carries TRBV18 and TRBJ2-2, with D perhaps TRBD1 (6 bases). V was shortened by 5 bases and J by 2 bases, with 18 bases between the two germline ends. The germline CDR1 and CDR2 sequences are KGHSH and LQKENI. CDR3 length: 17 residues. This CDR3 reads CASSSFGSGTNTGELFF. CDR3 DNA sequence: TGTGCCAGCTCATCTTTCGGTTCCGGGACAAACACCGGGGAGCTGTTTTTT.

This clone has a handful of counts. The DNA of the CDR3 is TGCGCCAGCAGTACCGATTATTACAATGAGCAGTTCTTC. The encoded protein is CASSTDYYNEQFF. The chain uses TRBV4-1 and TRBJ2-1; the D is unclear. This CDR3 comprises 13 residues. Trimming pared 6 bases from V and 4 bases from J, leaving 10 bases between. Looked up from germline, CDR1 is MGHRA and CDR2 is YSYEKL.

The genes are TRBV19 and TRBJ2-3; 7 positions match TRBD2. The CDR3 extends over 13 amino acids. Losses at the gene ends were 6 bases for V and 1 base for J; bases not matched to a gene: 1. Germline V gene lookup returns CDR1 LNHDA and CDR2 SQIVND (reference sequence). The CDR3 spells CASRAGGTDTQYF. DNA for the CDR3: TGTGCCAGTAGGGCGGGGGGCACAGATACGCAGTATTTT.

This clone was counted between two and nine times. The V call is TRBV7-9, the J call TRBJ2-7, with 8 nucleotides matching TRBD1. This CDR3 comprises 14 residues. Germline V gene lookup returns CDR1 SEHNR and CDR2 FQNEAQ (reference sequence). V lost 1 base, J lost 9 bases, and 8 bases stayed unmatched. The CDR3 DNA sequence: TGTGCCAGCAGCTTAGGGGGGCAGGGGGCACGGCAGTACTTC. Amino acid sequence: CASSLGGQGARQYF.

The gene calls are TRBV28 and TRBJ1-2, with a possible D match to TRBD1 (5 bases). Per the germline V gene, CDR1 is MDHEN and CDR2 is SYDVKM. V lost 7 bases and J lost 6, with 21 bases in between. The CDR3 runs 15 residues. The CDR3 is CASTSAGSGRDGYTF. The CDR3 DNA follows: TGTGCCAGCACCTCGGCAGGGAGTGGGCGTGATGGCTACACCTTC.

This clone showed up just a few times. The chain has TRBV2 and TRBJ2-3, with 9 bases that match TRBD2. V shed 5 bases, J shed 4 bases, and the junction held 7 bases outside the gene matches. Germline loops: CDR1 SNHLY, CDR2 FYNNEI. This CDR3 has 15 amino acids. CDR3 sequence: CASSSSSGVADTQYF. The DNA for the CDR3 is TGTGCCAGCAGTTCCTCTAGCGGGGTGGCAGATACGCAGTATTTT.

The chain combines TRBV4-1 with TRBJ1-5; D unresolved. The CDR3 runs to 15 residues. Germline V gene sequence: CDR1 MGHRA, CDR2 YSYEKL. The V gene lost 3 bases and the J gene lost 4 bases, with 13 bases spanning the gap. This CDR3 is CASSHLEAINQPQHF. CDR3 DNA: TGCGCCAGCAGCCACCTGGAAGCCATTAATCAGCCCCAGCATTTT.

The rearrangement joins TRBV14 to TRBJ2-7, with 12 bases identical to TRBD2. The CDR3 runs to 18 residues. The trim removed 4 bases at V and 5 bases at J, leaving 15 bases unmatched. Germline V CDR1 and CDR2: SGHDN, FVKESK. The CDR3, as DNA: TGTGCCAGCAGCCTACCCTCGAGACTAGCGGGAGTTTATAACGAGCAGTACTTC. Translating it yields CASSLPSRLAGVYNEQYF.

As for this clone: The identical CDR3 is also encoded by other nucleotide sequences in the sample. This chain connects TRBV7-9 to TRBJ1-5; D gene unclear. The length of the CDR3 is 13 residues. The V gene's germline CDR1 is SEHNR and CDR2 FQNEAQ (reference sequence). V dropped 6 bases and J dropped 0 bases, with 6 bases sitting between them. The CDR3 reads CASSSGSNQPQHF. The CDR3 nucleotides are TGTGCCAGCAGTTCAGGTAGCAATCAGCCCCAGCATTTT.

The chain recombines TRBV29-1 with TRBJ2-7; TRBD1 aligns across 10 bases. V dropped 1 base and J dropped 1; count of bases not matched to a gene: 1. Looked up from germline, CDR1 is SQVTM and CDR2 is ANQGSEA. CDR3 length: 14 amino acids. CDR3 protein: CSVEGTGGSYEQYF. For the CDR3, the DNA is TGCAGCGTTGAAGGGACAGGGGGATCCTACGAGCAGTACTTC.

Only one count was recorded for this clone. The V call is TRBV5-6, the J call TRBJ2-3; 9 bases are shared with TRBD1. Trimming took 5 bases from V and 2 from J; bases not matched to a gene: 9. Germline CDR1 SGHDT, CDR2 YYEEEE. CDR3 length equals 16 residues. The CDR3 nucleotides read TGTGCCAGCAGTAAGTTTGGGACAGGGCCCACAGATACGCAGTATTTT. This gives the protein CASSKFGTGPTDTQYF.

The chain is built from TRBV9 and TRBJ2-3, with D perhaps matching TRBD2 (6 bases). The CDR3 runs 18 residues. Trimming stripped 4 bases from V and 1 base from J, with 22 bases between. CDR1 and CDR2 from the germline V gene are SGDLS and YYNGEE. The CDR3 here is CASSFPSGELKRTDTQYF. DNA of the CDR3: TGTGCCAGCAGCTTCCCCTCGGGGGAGCTCAAACGCACAGATACGCAGTATTTT.

This clone was detected a few times. This rearrangement joins TRBV6-5 to TRBJ1-4, with D possibly matching TRBD1 (6 bases). This CDR3 region has 14 residues. With 7 bases removed from V and 6 bases from J, the gap between germline ends came to 15 bases. The germline CDR1 and CDR2 sequences are MNHEY and SVGAGI. The CDR3 sequence is CASTSAGADEKLFF. In DNA, the CDR3 is TGTGCCAGCACCTCCGCGGGGGCGGATGAAAAACTGTTTTTT.

The chain recombines TRBV30 with TRBJ2-1; 9 bases are a match to TRBD2. The CDR3 totals 16 residues. The ends lost 0 bases at V and 8 bases at J; junction bases unmatched: 11. The germline gives CDR1 GTSNPN, CDR2 SVGIG (reference sequence). CDR3 protein: CAWSVPPSGIAYEQFF. Here the CDR3 DNA reads TGTGCCTGGAGTGTACCTCCTAGCGGGATAGCCTATGAGCAGTTCTTC.

The gene calls are TRBV6-6 and TRBJ1-1; D call uncertain. Germline CDR1 reads MNHNY; CDR2 reads SVGAGI (reference sequence). Trimming removed 10 bases from V and 7 bases from J, with 16 bases in between. The CDR3 has 12 residues. DNA of the CDR3: TGTGCCACCAATCGACTTACAAGTGAAGCTTTCTTT. It encodes CATNRLTSEAFF.

The J gene is TRBJ2-4, the V gene TRBV5-6; TRBD1 might be the D (5 bases). Germline values: CDR1 SGHDT, CDR2 YYEEEE. With 1 base removed from V and 0 bases from J, the gap between germline ends came to 11 bases. CDR3 size: 16 residues. Here the CDR3 reads CASSLSGKGAKNIQYF. CDR3 in DNA: TGTGCCAGCAGCTTGTCAGGGAAGGGAGCCAAAAACATTCAGTACTTC.

This rearrangement joins TRBV4-1 to TRBJ2-3; weak D call: TRBD2 (5 bases). CDR3 length: 14 residues. From germline, CDR1 is MGHRA and CDR2 YSYEKL. Trimming left V 4 bases short and J 6 bases short, with 14 bases between. CDR3 DNA: TGCGCCAGCAGCCCAGGACGGGGAAGGGATACGCAGTATTTT. This encodes CASSPGRGRDTQYF.

V is TRBV28 and J is TRBJ2-1; the match to TRBD1 covers 10 bases. CDR1 and CDR2 from the germline V gene are MDHEN and SYDVKM. Trimming cost V 6 bases and J 3 bases; bases outside gene matches: 8. The CDR3 runs to 16 residues. Written as DNA, the CDR3 is TGTGCCAGCAGGGGACAGGGGTTTAGCCTCTACAATGAGCAGTTCTTC. It yields the protein CASRGQGFSLYNEQFF.

The rearrangement links TRBV18 to TRBJ1-3; D gene uncertain. The CDR3 covers 13 residues. The germline gives CDR1 KGHSH, CDR2 LQKENI. V lost 5 bases and J 2 bases, leaving 7 bases between the germline ends. The CDR3 DNA is TGTGCCAGCTCAGTTTGGGCTGGAAACACCATATATTTT. Amino acid sequence: CASSVWAGNTIYF. Drawing the rest from reference TRBV18 and TRBJ1-3, the complete variable domain is NAGVMQNPRHLVRRRGQEARLRCSPMKGHSHVYWYRQLPEEGLKFMVYLQKENIIDESGMPKERFSAEFPKEGPSILRIQQVVRGDSAAYFCASSVWAGNTIYFGEGSWLTVV.

This clone was counted a single time. The chain's CDR3 is CASSIYRSRTDTQYF. For the CDR3, the DNA is TGTGCCAGCAGCATATACAGGTCACGCACAGATACGCAGTATTTT. The rearrangement joins TRBV7-2 to TRBJ2-3, with D tentatively TRBD1 (5 bases). The ends were cut back, 5 bases at V and 1 base at J, with 13 bases in the middle. The CDR3 has 15 residues. Germline lookup yields CDR1 SGHTA and CDR2 FQGNSA.

The J gene is TRBJ2-3, the V gene TRBV10-3, with D possibly being TRBD1 (5 bases). Germline lookup yields CDR1 ENHRY and CDR2 SYGVKD. V gave up 3 bases and J gave up 4 bases, with 5 bases separating them. The CDR3 has 12 amino acids. CDR3 sequence reads: CAISDRADTQYF. The CDR3 nucleotides read TGTGCCATCAGTGACAGGGCAGATACGCAGTATTTT.

The V call is TRBV7-2, the J call TRBJ2-3; TRBD2 matches at 9 bases. Losses at the gene ends were 4 bases for V and 4 bases for J; bases not matched to a gene: 9. The CDR3 length is 16 residues. Germline V gives CDR1 SGHTA, CDR2 FQGNSA. The DNA of the CDR3 is TGTGCCAGCAGCTCGGGAAGCGGGAGGACTGCAGATACGCAGTATTTT. It encodes CASSSGSGRTADTQYF.

The chain employs TRBV6-1 and TRBJ1-1, with D unresolved. The germline V and J ends were trimmed by 6 bases and 7 bases, with 6 bases remaining between them. The length of the CDR3 is 10 residues. Per the germline V gene, CDR1 is MNHNS and CDR2 is SASEGT. The CDR3: CASREGEAFF. CDR3 nucleotide sequence: TGTGCCAGCAGAGAGGGTGAAGCTTTCTTT.

CDR3 nucleotides: TGTGCCAGTACGACCGAATTTGAGTACAATGAGCAGTTCTTC. Its translation: CASTTEFEYNEQFF. This chain connects TRBV6-1 to TRBJ2-1; D not certain. The CDR3 runs to 14 residues. V dropped 9 bases and J dropped 4 bases, with 16 bases sitting between them. Looked up from germline, CDR1 is MNHNS and CDR2 is SASEGT.

This clone has just one count. The chain recombines TRBV11-2 with TRBJ1-1; D is possibly TRBD1 (5 bases). Looked up from germline, CDR1 is SGHAT and CDR2 is FQNNGV. V was trimmed by 0 bases and J by 9 bases, leaving 11 bases between them. The CDR3 runs 13 residues. CDR3 sequence (DNA): TGTGCCAGCAGCTTAGATCGTAGGGGAAAAGCTTTCTTT. Amino acids: CASSLDRRGKAFF.